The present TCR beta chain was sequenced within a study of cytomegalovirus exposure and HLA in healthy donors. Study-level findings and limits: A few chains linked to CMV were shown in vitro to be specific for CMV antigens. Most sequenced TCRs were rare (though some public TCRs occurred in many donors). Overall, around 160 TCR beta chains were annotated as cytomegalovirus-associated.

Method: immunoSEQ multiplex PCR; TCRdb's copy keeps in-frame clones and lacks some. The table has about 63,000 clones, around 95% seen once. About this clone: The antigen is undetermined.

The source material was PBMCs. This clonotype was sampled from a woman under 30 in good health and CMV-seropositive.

The CDR3 nucleotides read TGTGCCAGCTACACGTCAAACAGGGTCTACGAGCAGTACTTC. Translation: CASYTSNRVYEQYF. The V call is TRBV28, the J call TRBJ2-7; D is perhaps TRBD1 (6 bases). Trimming took off 8 bases at V and 3 bases at J, with 17 bases between the two ends. The CDR3 is made up of 14 amino acids. Germline values: CDR1 MDHEN, CDR2 SYDVKM.